The text below deals with one T cell receptor beta chain. Each participant's cohort was designated according to participant-reported clinical history. This specimen belongs to a study of blood T cell repertoires in COVID-19. Deletions cut 6 bases from V and 1 base from J, with 9 bases between. This CDR3 contains 13 residues. Original processing notes: Using reference gene primer amplification, nucleated cell counts were estimated. Sequenced by immunoSEQ multiplex PCR; TCRdb stores in-frame clones only, minus some. Clonal size and the V and J genes are those of that table, whereas D and trimming came from the DNA. Among about 210,000 clones listed, 80% were seen once.

V usage is TRBV12-3 or TRBV12-4 and J usage is TRBJ1-1; a weak D match, TRBD1 (5 bases). Sequencing was performed on PBMCs or T cells enriched from blood (not recorded which). This sequence was found in a man aged 25-45 years with acute COVID-19. Here the CDR3 reads CASSNDRNTEAFF. The CDR3 DNA sequence: TGTGCCAGCAGCAACGACAGGAACACTGAAGCTTTCTTT.